This T cell receptor (beta chain) was identified in a study of Ad26.COV2.S vaccination and SARS-CoV-2 variants. Turning to the study itself: Ad26.COV2.S was injected intramuscularly once or twice, 56 days apart.

CDR1 and CDR2 from the germline V gene are LNHDA and SQIVND (reference sequence). This CDR3 comprises 17 residues. V was clipped by 2 bases and J by 4 bases; unmatched bases: 10. Specified treatment: around 19 received Ad26.COV2.S at low or high dose, single or two shots; a few received placebo; per-sample allocation not given. Specimens were obtained on day 63 following the first vaccine or placebo injection. General study results and limits: In vaccinated individuals, spike-specific CD8+ and CD4+ T cell responses reportedly displayed substantial breadth.

In the case of this clone: Its specificity is unknown.

Some clones are missing from TCRdb's copy, which holds only in-frame ones; the method was immunoSEQ multiplex PCR. The sample holds more than 400,000 clones, about 92% seen once. The sequence came from a person aged 18-60 years who received the Ad26.COV2.S COVID-19 vaccine or a placebo. V and J are TRBV19 and TRBJ2-7; 11 positions agree with TRBD2. Sequenced material: peripheral blood, taken in a trial of Ad26.COV2.S vaccine versus placebo. The CDR3 sequence is CASSIKIAGGPRYEQYF. The CDR3 bases are TGTGCCAGTAGTATAAAGATAGCGGGAGGGCCTAGGTACGAGCAGTACTTC.